The T cell receptor (beta chain) under discussion was sequenced for a study of CD8 T cells in ankylosing spondylitis. Findings and limits, study-wide: Roughly eight highly homologous variants formed a TCR beta motif that appeared characteristic of ankylosing spondylitis blood.

The CDR3 spans 14 residues. CDR1 SGHTA and CDR2 FQGNSA come from the germline V gene. Points on this clonotype: Its antigen is not identified. This sequence may be a read error, since a much larger clone differs from it by one base.

Researchers built TCR beta libraries using quantitative 5'-RACE with molecular barcodes. TCRdb fed the 5' RACE reads into MiXCR, producing one record per CDR3 protein. The sample carries some 220,000 distinct CDR3 sequences, roughly a tenth recorded once. The source material was blood, either unsorted or a sorted T cell fraction (not recorded which). The clonotype originates from a male donor with ankylosing spondylitis or in good health (not recorded which). The chain joins TRBV7-2 to TRBJ1-2; D is possibly TRBD1 (6 bases). CDR3: CASSLDSGDYDYTF. The CDR3 DNA reads TGTGCCAGCAGCTTGGACAGTGGGGACTATGACTACACCTTC.